The present TCR beta chain was sequenced within a study of blood T cell repertoires in COVID-19. Study at large: Recovered Cohort 3 donors showed two negative PCRs, clearance, or symptom resolution.

CDR3 length: 14 amino acids. Germline V gene sequence: CDR1 LGHNT, CDR2 FRNRAP. Trimming pared 0 bases from V and 4 bases from J, leaving 9 bases between. As processed by the authors: Cell counts per sample came from amplifying reference gene primers. Clones were read by immunoSEQ multiplex PCR, and TCRdb kept only the in-frame ones, dropping some. Clonal size and the V and J genes are those of that table, whereas D and trimming came from the DNA. The sample includes over 250,000 clones, more than 75% seen only once; the top ten take roughly 2%. In this sample, this clone turned up once. The sample was PBMCs or T cells enriched from blood (not recorded which). This chain connects TRBV12-5 to TRBJ1-1; D perhaps matches TRBD1 (6 bases). This TCR was recovered from a woman aged 55-69 years in a cohort exposed to, infected with or recovered from COVID-19 (not recorded which). CDR3 region: CASGLVGARTEAFF. CDR3 nucleotides: TGTGCTAGTGGTTTGGTGGGGGCTCGCACTGAAGCTTTCTTT. The variable domain in full, completed from reference TRBV12-5 and TRBJ1-1, reads DARVTQTPRHKVTEMGQEVTMRCQPILGHNTVFWYRQTMMQGLELLAYFRNRAPLDDSGMPKDRFSAEMPDATLATLKIQPSEPRDSAVYFCASGLVGARTEAFFGQGTRLTVV.